This T cell receptor (beta chain) was found in a study of human T cells and chemical hapten exposure. It was the library that attached unique molecular identifiers to individual cDNA molecules. TCRdb redid the calling of the RACE reads with MiXCR, one entry per CDR3 protein. The sample consists of over 70,000 distinct CDR3 sequences, 11% of them appearing once. Time point of the sample: patch test 2, 6 weeks after DPC sensitization. The sample's treatment: therapeutic diphenylcyclopropenone sensitization with weekly scalp DPC. The sequenced sample was whole blood, obtained in connection with sensitization to the hapten diphenylcyclopropenone (DPC). The clonotype was recovered from a man aged 18 to 29 with alopecia areata. Some clones in this sample may be carry-over from other donors' samples.

The CDR3 loop reads CASSLAKDSSYNEQFF. In nucleotides, the CDR3 is TGTGCCAGCAGCTTGGCCAAGGACTCGTCCTACAATGAGCAGTTCTTC. V is TRBV5-4 and J is TRBJ2-1; TRBD2 is a possible D gene (5 bases). There are 16 residues in the CDR3. V lost 0 bases and J 1 base, leaving 11 bases between the germline ends. Germline CDR1 and CDR2: SGHNT and YYREEE (reference sequence).